This entry is about one T cell receptor beta chain. It lacks a known antigen. No per-base quality is available; no much larger clone lies one base away. TCRbeta CDR3 regions were amplified from genomic DNA using the immunoSEQ Assay, a bias-controlled multiplex PCR. In the source study's methods: Nucleated cell counts per sample were estimated from amplification of reference gene primers within the assay. Sequence reads were collapsed and filtered to measure the absolute abundance of every unique TCRbeta CDR3 rearrangement. For each sample, productive Simpson clonality was calculated as the square root of Simpson's diversity index over productive rearrangements. This is the immuneACCESS table as TCRdb keeps it, with only in-frame sequences that have V and J called. A part of the clones is gone; compared with another copy, unresolved V genes explain less than half, and the rest is unexplained. V and J calls and clone size are given by that table; D and trimming were obtained from the DNA. The sample data list some 20,000 clones, and about 90% of these were observed just once. The ten largest clonotypes hold 4% to 5% of the sample.

The CDR3, from cysteine to phenylalanine, totals 14 residues. Kept here is only the CDR3 DNA, which spans 42 bases and is read in frame from base 1. The junction carries 11 bases between V and J, which are trimmed by 5 bases and 2 bases respectively. From the germline V gene, CDR1 is SGHTA and CDR2 is FQGNSA. The collaborating institutions used their own protocols to collect whole blood in K2EDTA tubes. For TCRbeta analysis, collaborator samples were shipped as frozen whole blood, as isolated PBMCs, or as DNA extracted from either sample type. The sample belongs to a study of blood T cell repertoires in COVID-19 (TCRdb year 2020). Background for the entire study: Collaborator samples came from the United States, Italy and Spain and covered acute and convalescent phases of COVID-19. The prospective study material was composed of cDNA or gDNA derived from T cells, B-cell-depleted T cells, or PBMCs. Deeply sampled blood TCRbeta repertoires from subjects exposed to, actively infected with, or recovered from COVID-19 were included in the dataset. A freely available public database, intended as a resource for researchers studying the immune response to SARS-CoV-2, is where the repertoires were released. The samples were drawn from the first 160 participants of the ongoing ImmuneRACE study and from 1,254 subjects provided by 6 global collaborators. The sample metadata nearly always contained a de-identified subject ID, COVID-19 status, age in years and sex. Where HLA class I and class II types were available, the types were taken from metadata supplied by the sample provider, not from assay-based typing.

Study-wide conclusions, independent of this receptor: How much clinical and demographic metadata was included differed by source and by participant, and the metadata was provided uncurated.

Specimen: peripheral blood. In this chain, TRBV7-2 is recombined with TRBJ2-3; the D gene assignment is ambiguous. This receptor was obtained from a human donor in a cohort sampled during active COVID-19. The nucleotide sequence is given as TGTGCCAGCAGCCCTACTACTTCCACAGATACGCAGTATTTT. Translated, this gives CASSPTTSTDTQYF.